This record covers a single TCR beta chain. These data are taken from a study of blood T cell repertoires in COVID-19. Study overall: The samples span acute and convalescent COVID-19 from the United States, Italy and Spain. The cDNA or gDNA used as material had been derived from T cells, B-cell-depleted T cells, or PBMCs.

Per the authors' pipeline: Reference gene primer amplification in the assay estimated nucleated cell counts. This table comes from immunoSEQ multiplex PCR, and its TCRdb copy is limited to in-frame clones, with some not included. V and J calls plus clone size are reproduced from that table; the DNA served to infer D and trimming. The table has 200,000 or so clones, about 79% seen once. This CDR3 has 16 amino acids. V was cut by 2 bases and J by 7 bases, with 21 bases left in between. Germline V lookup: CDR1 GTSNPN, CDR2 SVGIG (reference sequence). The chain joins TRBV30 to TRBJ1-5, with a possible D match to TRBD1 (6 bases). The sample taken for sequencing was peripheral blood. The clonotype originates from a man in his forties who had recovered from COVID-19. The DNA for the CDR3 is TGTGCCTGGAGTCTAATGGACGGGGGGGGCGGACAGCCCCAGCATTTT. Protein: CAWSLMDGGGGQPQHF.